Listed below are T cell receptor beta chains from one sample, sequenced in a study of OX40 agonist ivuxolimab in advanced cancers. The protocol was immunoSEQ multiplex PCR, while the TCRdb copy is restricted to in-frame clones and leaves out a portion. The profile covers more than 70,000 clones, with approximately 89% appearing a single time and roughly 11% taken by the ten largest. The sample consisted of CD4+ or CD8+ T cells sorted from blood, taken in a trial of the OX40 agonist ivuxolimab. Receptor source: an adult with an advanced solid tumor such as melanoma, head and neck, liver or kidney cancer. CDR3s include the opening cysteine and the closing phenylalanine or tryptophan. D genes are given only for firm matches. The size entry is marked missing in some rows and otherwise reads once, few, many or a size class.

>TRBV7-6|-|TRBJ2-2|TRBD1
CASSLGTGDAGELFF
TGTGCCAGCAGCTTGGGGACAGGAGACGCCGGGGAGCTGTTTTTT
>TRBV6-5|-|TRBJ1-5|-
CARGWPESNQPQHF
TGTGCCAGGGGGTGGCCTGAAAGCAATCAGCCCCAGCATTTT
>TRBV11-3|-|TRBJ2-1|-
CASSLVPDEQFF
TGTGCCAGCAGCTTAGTGCCAGATGAGCAGTTCTTC
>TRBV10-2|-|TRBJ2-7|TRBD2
CASREPGLAGGPDEQYF
TGCGCCAGCAGGGAACCGGGACTAGCGGGAGGGCCTGACGAGCAGTACTTC
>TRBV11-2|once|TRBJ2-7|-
CASSLDIARSYEQYF
TGTGCCAGCAGCTTAGATATCGCCAGGTCCTACGAGCAGTACTTC
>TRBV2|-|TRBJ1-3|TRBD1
CARGDSLFSGNTIYF
TGTGCCAGGGGGGACAGCCTTTTCTCTGGAAACACCATATATTTT
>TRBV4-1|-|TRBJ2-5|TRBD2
CASSQGGLAGGRDETQYF
TGCGCCAGCAGCCAAGGAGGACTAGCGGGGGGTCGGGACGAGACCCAGTACTTC
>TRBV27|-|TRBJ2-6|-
CASSGGGGGANVLTF
TGTGCCAGCAGTGGAGGGGGCGGTGGGGCCAACGTCCTGACTTTC
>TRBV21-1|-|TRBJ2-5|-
CASKRDREETQYF
TGTGCCAGCAAACGGGACAGGGAAGAGACCCAGTACTTC
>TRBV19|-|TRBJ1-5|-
CASSIDREKPQHF
TGTGCCAGTAGTATAGACCGGGAAAAGCCCCAGCATTTT
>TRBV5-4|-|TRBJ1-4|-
CASSFGGSTNEKLFF
TGTGCCAGCAGCTTTGGGGGATCAACTAATGAAAAACTGTTTTTT
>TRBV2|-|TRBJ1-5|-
CASSERLNQPQHF
TGTGCCAGCAGTGAAAGACTAAATCAGCCCCAGCATTTT
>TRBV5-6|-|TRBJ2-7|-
CASSSARGTSTYEQYF
TGTGCCAGCAGCTCGGCCCGGGGGACCAGTACCTACGAGCAGTACTTC
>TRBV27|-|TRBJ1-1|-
CASSLSAEGFVTEAFF
TGTGCCAGCAGTTTATCCGCAGAGGGGTTCGTCACTGAAGCTTTCTTT
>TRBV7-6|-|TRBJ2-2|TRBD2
CASSLVGSGRFYTGELFF
TGTGCCAGCAGCTTAGTCGGTAGCGGGAGATTTTACACCGGGGAGCTGTTTTTT
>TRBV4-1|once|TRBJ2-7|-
CASSRIYPDSYEQYF
TGCGCCAGCAGCCGGATATATCCTGACTCCTACGAGCAGTACTTC
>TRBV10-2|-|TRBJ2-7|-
CASSLRPSYEQYF
TGCGCCAGCAGCCTCAGGCCCTCCTACGAGCAGTACTTC
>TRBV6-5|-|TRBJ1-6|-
CASSYSTALGNSPLHF
TGTGCCAGCAGTTACTCGACAGCCCTTGGGAATTCACCCCTCCACTTT
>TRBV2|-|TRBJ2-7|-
CASSENQGGEQYF
TGTGCCAGCAGTGAAAACCAGGGGGGCGAGCAGTACTTC
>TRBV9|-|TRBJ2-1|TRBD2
CASSVPRASGYNEQFF
TGTGCCAGCAGCGTACCGAGGGCTAGCGGTTACAATGAGCAGTTCTTC
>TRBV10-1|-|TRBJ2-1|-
CASAAGVYNEQFF
TGCGCCAGCGCGGCAGGGGTTTACAATGAGCAGTTCTTC
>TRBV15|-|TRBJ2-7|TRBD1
CATSSLGQPIYEQYF
TGTGCCACCAGCAGCTTGGGACAGCCAATCTACGAGCAGTACTTC
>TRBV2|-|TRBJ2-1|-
CASSEATGTYNEQFF
TGTGCCAGCAGTGAAGCGACAGGAACCTACAATGAGCAGTTCTTC
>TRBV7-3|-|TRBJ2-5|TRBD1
CASSLWGQPQETQYF
TGTGCCAGCAGCTTATGGGGACAGCCCCAAGAGACCCAGTACTTC
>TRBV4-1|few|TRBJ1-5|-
CASSQGEVGQPQHF
TGCGCCAGCAGCCAGGGTGAAGTGGGCCAGCCCCAGCATTTT
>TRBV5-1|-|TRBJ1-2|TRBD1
CASSLQGMRTYGYTF
TGCGCCAGCAGCTTACAGGGGATGCGTACCTATGGCTACACCTTC
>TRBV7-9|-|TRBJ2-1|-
CASSLGPGRGLNEQFF
TGTGCCAGCAGCTTAGGGCCGGGTAGGGGACTCAATGAGCAGTTCTTC
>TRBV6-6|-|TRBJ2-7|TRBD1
CASSTRQGSEQYF
TGTGCCAGCAGTACCCGACAGGGCTCCGAGCAGTACTTC
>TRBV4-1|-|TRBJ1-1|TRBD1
CASSQEIYRGNTEAFF
TGCGCCAGCAGCCAGGAGATCTACAGGGGGAACACTGAAGCTTTCTTT
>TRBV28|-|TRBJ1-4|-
CASSLFSLLQREKLFF
TGTGCCAGCAGTCTTTTCTCTCTCCTACAGAGGGAAAAACTGTTTTTT
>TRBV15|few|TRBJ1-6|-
CATSRDKSVFSPLHF
TGTGCCACCAGCAGAGATAAGTCAGTGTTCTCACCCCTCCACTTT
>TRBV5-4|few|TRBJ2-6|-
CASSPRGANVLTF
TGTGCCAGCAGCCCGCGCGGGGCCAACGTCCTGACTTTC
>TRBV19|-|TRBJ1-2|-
CASSINGRGGYGYTF
TGTGCCAGTAGTATCAATGGCCGGGGGGGCTATGGCTACACCTTC
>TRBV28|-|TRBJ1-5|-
CASSDGGQPQHF
TGTGCCAGCAGTGACGGGGGTCAGCCCCAGCATTTT
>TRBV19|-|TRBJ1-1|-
CASSIVARGTEAFF
TGTGCCAGTAGTATAGTAGCGCGGGGCACTGAAGCTTTCTTT
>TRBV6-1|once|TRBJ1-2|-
CASSEGVTGTF
TGTGCCAGCAGTGAAGGGGTGACTGGGACCTTC
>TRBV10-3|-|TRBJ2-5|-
CAISEGETQYF
TGTGCCATCAGTGAGGGGGAGACCCAGTACTTC
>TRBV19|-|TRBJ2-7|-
CASSKLQGLIHEQYF
TGTGCCAGTAGTAAGTTGCAGGGATTGATTCACGAGCAGTACTTC
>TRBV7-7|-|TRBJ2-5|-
CASSLALSGGQETQYF
TGTGCTAGCAGCTTAGCGCTCTCCGGGGGCCAAGAGACCCAGTACTTC
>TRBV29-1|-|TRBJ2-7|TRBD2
CSVEEREGFSYEQYF
TGCAGCGTTGAAGAAAGGGAGGGTTTCTCCTACGAGCAGTACTTC
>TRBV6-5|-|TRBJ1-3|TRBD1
CASSYSWTGVRNTIYF
TGTGCCAGCAGTTACTCGTGGACAGGGGTACGAAACACCATATATTTT
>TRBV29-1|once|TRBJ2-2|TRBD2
CSVLTSGSNTGELFF
TGCAGCGTTCTCACTAGCGGATCGAACACCGGGGAGCTGTTTTTT
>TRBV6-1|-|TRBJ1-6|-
CASSEALGRTNSPLHF
TGTGCCAGCAGTGAAGCGCTGGGCAGGACTAATTCACCCCTCCACTTT
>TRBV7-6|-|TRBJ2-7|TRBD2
CASSLETGGYYEQYF
TGTGCCAGCAGCTTAGAGACGGGGGGGTATTACGAGCAGTACTTC
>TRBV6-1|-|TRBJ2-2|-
CASSTNTGIAGELFF
TGTGCCAGCAGTACTAATACAGGGATCGCCGGGGAGCTGTTTTTT
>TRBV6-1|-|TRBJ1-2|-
CASTQGGGRNYGYTF
TGTGCCAGCACCCAAGGCGGGGGGCGGAACTATGGCTACACCTTC
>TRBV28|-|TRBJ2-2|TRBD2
CASSTGTSGRTWAGELFF
TGTGCCAGCAGCACCGGGACTAGCGGGAGGACGTGGGCCGGGGAGCTGTTTTTT
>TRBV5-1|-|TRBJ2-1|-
CASSLLDSVGYNEQFF
TGCGCCAGCAGCTTGCTTGACAGTGTTGGGTACAATGAGCAGTTCTTC
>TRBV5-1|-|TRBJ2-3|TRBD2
CASSLDGRGGTDTQYF
TGCGCCAGCAGCTTGGACGGCCGGGGGGGCACAGATACGCAGTATTTT
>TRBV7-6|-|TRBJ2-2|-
CASSFRTATGELFF
TGTGCCAGCAGCTTCAGGACAGCCACCGGGGAGCTGTTTTTT
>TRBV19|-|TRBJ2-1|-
CASSIDGWEVSYNEQFF
TGTGCCAGTAGTATAGATGGTTGGGAAGTCTCCTACAATGAGCAGTTCTTC
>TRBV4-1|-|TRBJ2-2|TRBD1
CASSQWTGSGELFF
TGCGCCAGCAGCCAATGGACAGGGTCCGGGGAGCTGTTTTTT
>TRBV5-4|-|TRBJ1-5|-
CASSPDRNQPQHF
TGTGCCAGCAGCCCTGATCGGAATCAGCCCCAGCATTTT
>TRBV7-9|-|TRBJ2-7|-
CASSLLRWGASYEQYF
TGTGCCAGCAGCTTATTACGTTGGGGGGCCTCCTACGAGCAGTACTTC
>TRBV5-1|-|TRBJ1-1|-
CASSLADTEAFF
TGCGCCAGCAGCTTGGCCGACACTGAAGCTTTCTTT
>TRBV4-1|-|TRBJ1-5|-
CASSPPGTGQPQHF
TGCGCCAGCAGCCCCCCAGGGACGGGTCAGCCCCAGCATTTT
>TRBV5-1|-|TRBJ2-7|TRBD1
CASSYTGASYEQYF
TGCGCCAGCAGCTATACAGGGGCTTCCTACGAGCAGTACTTC
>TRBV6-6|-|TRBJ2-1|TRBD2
CASSYSIAGVNNEQFF
TGTGCCAGCAGTTACTCGATCGCGGGGGTAAACAATGAGCAGTTCTTC
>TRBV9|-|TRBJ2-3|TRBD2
CASSIGLAAGGTDTQYF
TGTGCCAGCAGCATAGGACTAGCGGCGGGGGGGACAGATACGCAGTATTTT
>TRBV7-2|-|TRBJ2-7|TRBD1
CASSLGDSHYEQYF
TGTGCCAGCAGCTTAGGGGACAGTCACTACGAGCAGTACTTC